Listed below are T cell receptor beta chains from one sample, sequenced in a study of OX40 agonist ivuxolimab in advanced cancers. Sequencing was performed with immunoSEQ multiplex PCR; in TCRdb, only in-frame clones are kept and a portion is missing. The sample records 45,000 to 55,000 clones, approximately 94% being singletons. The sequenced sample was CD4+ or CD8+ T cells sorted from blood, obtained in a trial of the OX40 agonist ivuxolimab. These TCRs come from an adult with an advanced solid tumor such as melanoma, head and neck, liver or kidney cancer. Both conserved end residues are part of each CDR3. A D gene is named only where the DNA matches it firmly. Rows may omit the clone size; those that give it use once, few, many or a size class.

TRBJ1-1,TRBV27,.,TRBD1,CASSWGLQGAEAFF,TGTGCCAGCAGTTGGGGACTTCAGGGGGCTGAAGCTTTCTTT
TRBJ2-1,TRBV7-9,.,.,CASSLSPTGHPRRHEQFF,TGTGCCAGCAGCTTGAGCCCTACCGGCCATCCCCGCCGACATGAGCAGTTCTTC
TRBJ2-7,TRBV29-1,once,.,CSVEMGTYEQYF,TGCAGCGTTGAGATGGGGACCTACGAGCAGTACTTC
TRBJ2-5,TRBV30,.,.,CAWSVPPFPEQYF,TGTGCCTGGAGTGTACCCCCATTTCCAGAGCAGTACTTC
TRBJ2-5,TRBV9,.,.,CASSVEGEPGETQYF,TGTGCCAGCAGCGTAGAGGGGGAGCCGGGGGAGACCCAGTACTTC
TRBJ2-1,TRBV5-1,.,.,CASSLGLNNEQFF,TGCGCCAGCAGCTTGGGGCTAAACAATGAGCAGTTCTTC
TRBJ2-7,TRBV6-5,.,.,CASSWTVTHEQYF,TGTGCCAGCAGCTGGACGGTGACCCACGAGCAGTACTTC
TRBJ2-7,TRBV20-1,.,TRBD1,CSASTGVEQYF,TGCAGTGCTTCGACAGGGGTCGAGCAGTACTTC
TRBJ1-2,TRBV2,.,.,CASSGGGDYTNYGYTF,TGTGCCAGCAGTGGGGGAGGCGACTATACTAACTATGGCTACACCTTC
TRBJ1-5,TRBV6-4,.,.,CASNTGTQNQPQHF,TGTGCCAGCAATACCGGGACACAGAATCAGCCCCAGCATTTT
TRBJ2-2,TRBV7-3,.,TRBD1,CASSLRGTENTGELFF,TGTGCCAGCAGCTTAAGGGGGACAGAAAACACCGGGGAGCTGTTTTTT
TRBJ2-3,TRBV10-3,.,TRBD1,CAISEPGTGGTDTQYF,TGTGCCATCAGTGAGCCCGGGACAGGGGGAACAGATACGCAGTATTTT
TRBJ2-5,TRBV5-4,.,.,CASSLTGVQETQYF,TGTGCCAGCAGCTTGACGGGAGTCCAAGAGACCCAGTACTTC